This T cell receptor beta chain was identified during a study of shared clonotypes between healthy human individuals. Across the whole study: CD4 naive and memory got three plates each, CD8 naive two, CD8 memory one.

The V gene lost 6 bases and the J gene lost 4 bases, with 16 bases spanning the gap. Per germline, CDR1 MNHEY and CDR2 SMNVEV (reference sequence). CDR3 length equals 15 residues. Naivety among CD8 cells was defined by CD45RO negativity and positive CCR7 selection, thereby excluding terminally differentiated effector memory CD45RA+ cells. The donors, healthy adults who were HIV-negative, had experienced no recent acute infections or vaccinations. A deep-level run was used for the assay. Assay: immunoSEQ multiplex PCR; the TCRdb copy retains only in-frame clones and omits some. The repertoire holds approximately 2,200,000 clones, with approximately 94% as singletons.

The chain employs TRBV27 and TRBJ1-3; tentatively, D is TRBD1 (6 bases). The TCR was taken from a man younger than 30 in good health. Some clones in this sample may be carry-over from other donors' samples. The sequenced sample consisted of naive CD8+ T cells from PBMCs. DNA of the CDR3: TGTGCCAGCAGGAGCCCAAGACAGGACGGAAACACCATATATTTT. It specifies CASRSPRQDGNTIYF.